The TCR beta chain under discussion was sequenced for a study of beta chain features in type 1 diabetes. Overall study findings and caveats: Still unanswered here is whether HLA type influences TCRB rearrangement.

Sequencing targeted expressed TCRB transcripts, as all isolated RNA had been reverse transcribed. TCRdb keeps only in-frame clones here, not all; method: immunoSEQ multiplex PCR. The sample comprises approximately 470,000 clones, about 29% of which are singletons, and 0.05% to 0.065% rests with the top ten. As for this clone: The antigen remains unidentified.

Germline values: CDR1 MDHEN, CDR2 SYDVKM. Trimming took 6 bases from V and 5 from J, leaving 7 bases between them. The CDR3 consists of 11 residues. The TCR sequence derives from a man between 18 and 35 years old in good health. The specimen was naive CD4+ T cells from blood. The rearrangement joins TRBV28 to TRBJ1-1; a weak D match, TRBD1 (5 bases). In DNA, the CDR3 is TGTGCCAGCAGCCGGGGGACTGAAGCTTTCTTT. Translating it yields CASSRGTEAFF.